This entry is about one TCR beta chain. The antigen remains unidentified. TCRdb re-called the reads through MiXCR, storing one row per CDR3 protein. Of about 890,000 distinct CDR3 sequences in the sample, roughly 30% were seen once. These data come from a study of T cell repertoires in cytomegalovirus infection. The CDR3 consists of 15 residues. Unmatched junction bases numbered 10, after V lost 8 bases and J lost 2 bases. CDR1 and CDR2 from the germline V gene are SNHLY and FYNNEI. Sequenced material: cultured CD8+ T cells from PBMCs, taken from culture after CMV antigen stimulation. The genes are TRBV2 and TRBJ2-5; TRBD1 matches 8 bases. The clonotype was recovered from a human donor in good health (CMV status not recorded). Some clones in this sample may be carry-over from other donors' samples. The CDR3: CASPTFDRGQETQYF. The CDR3 DNA reads TGTGCCAGCCCTACCTTTGACAGGGGACAAGAGACCCAGTACTTC.